The subject of this entry is one T cell receptor (beta chain). The antigen is unknown. This specimen comes from a study of PD-1 blockade in classical Hodgkin lymphoma. Study-wide findings and caveats: Repertoire differences have undefined causes, possibly disease activity or prior therapy.

Only in-frame clones appear in the TCRdb table, and some are missing; sequencing was by immunoSEQ multiplex PCR. The data contain more than 40,000 clones, around 72% of them singletons. Germline V CDR1 and CDR2: LGHNT, FRNRAP. Trimming removed 4 bases at V and 6 bases at J, with 7 bases between. There are 12 residues in the CDR3. No patient escaped relapse after autologous stem cell transplantation, and brentuximab vedotin exposure varied. Patients showed best responses of complete response, partial response or progressive disease. The chain has TRBV12-5 and TRBJ2-1; D ambiguous. This TCR derives from a human donor with classical Hodgkin lymphoma. The sample in question was peripheral blood mononuclear cells (PBMCs), obtained before the second cycle of nivolumab. The CDR3 DNA reads as TGTGCTAGTGGTTCGATGCTCAATGAGCAGTTCTTC. It translates to CASGSMLNEQFF.